This TCR beta chain was captured in a study of cytomegalovirus exposure and HLA in healthy donors. Study-level background: Earlier findings included over 90 million unique TCR beta sequences obtained from about 170 million T cells. Study-wide findings and caveats: Within an earlier analysis, most TCR beta V segments proved productive either about 87% or about 30% of the time.

Vbeta (60) and Jbeta (13) primers were used in the PCR. Assay: immunoSEQ multiplex PCR; the TCRdb copy retains only in-frame clones and omits some. The table records 120,000 or so clones, roughly 84% of them present only once. Concerning this clone: Its antigen is still unknown.

Donors counted as nominally healthy when sampled, yet unrecorded immune exposures were likely. The CDR3 runs to 15 residues. V lost 2 bases and J lost 0, with 11 bases in between. The germline V gene has CDR1 SGHRS and CDR2 YFSETQ. This TCR was recovered from a man younger than 45 in good health and CMV-seropositive. The chain employs TRBV5-1 and TRBJ2-5; D gene uncertain. Sequencing input: PBMCs. The DNA for the CDR3 is TGCGCCAGCAGCTTCCGGGTCTCGTACCAAGAGACCCAGTACTTC. This encodes CASSFRVSYQETQYF.